A single sample gave rise to the 2 T cell receptor beta chains below, sequenced in a study of long-term antiretroviral therapy in people with HIV. Version v3.0 of the immunoSEQ assay ran at survey level. This table comes from immunoSEQ multiplex PCR, and its TCRdb copy is limited to in-frame clones, with some not included. This sample has 10,000 to 15,000 clones, with approximately 79% found just once. Sequencing used unsorted PBMCs, obtained 0.8 years before starting antiretroviral therapy. Receptor source: a middle-aged woman with HIV.

This sequence joins TRBV19 and TRBJ1-2; a weak D match, TRBD1 (6 bases). This CDR3 contains 14 residues. Germline V gene sequence: CDR1 LNHDA, CDR2 SQIVND (reference sequence). V lost 7 bases and J lost 4, with 16 bases in between. The CDR3 here is CASTPGGAGYGYTF. CDR3 DNA: TGTGCCAGTACCCCTGGGGGGGCCGGCTATGGCTACACCTTC.

This clone appeared a single time. The chain carries TRBV19 and TRBJ1-4; D is unresolved. This CDR3 has 15 amino acids. Trimming pared 4 bases from V and 0 bases from J, leaving 9 bases between. The germline V gene has CDR1 LNHDA and CDR2 SQIVND (reference sequence). The CDR3, as DNA: TGTGCCAGTAGTAAACGGTTTCCAACTAATGAAAAACTGTTTTTT. Its protein product is CASSKRFPTNEKLFF.